One and the same sample provided the 22 T cell receptor beta chains below, sequenced in a study of blood T cell repertoires in COVID-19. The repertoire was sequenced with immunoSEQ multiplex PCR; TCRdb's copy has only in-frame clones and lacks some. Of some 15,000 clones listed, roughly nine tenths are singletons. Sequencing input: peripheral blood. The receptors derive from a human donor in a cohort sampled during active COVID-19.

The V and J genes are TRBV7-2 and TRBJ1-6; maybe TRBD1 (6 bases). CDR1 SGHTA and CDR2 FQGNSA come from the germline V gene. The CDR3 spans 14 residues. Trimming stripped 3 bases from V and 5 bases from J, with 8 bases between. The CDR3 is CASSFYRDNSPLHF. In DNA, the CDR3 is TGTGCCAGCAGCTTCTACAGGGATAATTCACCCCTCCACTTT.

Sample share makes this clone large. The CDR3 nucleotides are TGTGCCAGTAGTATAGGGCGAGGTGATGAGCAGTTCTTC. Translating it yields CASSIGRGDEQFF. The chain recombines TRBV19 with TRBJ2-1; D not certain. The CDR3 is 13 residues long. Germline V gives CDR1 LNHDA, CDR2 SQIVND (reference sequence). Trimming shortened V by 1 base and J by 8 bases, and 9 bases separated the two germline ends.

This clone was counted a single time. The gene calls are TRBV2 and TRBJ1-1, with TRBD1 matching 8 bases. CDR1 SNHLY and CDR2 FYNNEI come from the germline V gene. V shed 8 bases, J shed 1 base, and the junction held 3 bases outside the gene matches. The CDR3 extends over 13 amino acids. Written as DNA, the CDR3 is TGTGCCAGCCATGGACAGGGGAACACTGAAGCTTTCTTT. Translated: CASHGQGNTEAFF.

V and J are TRBV9 and TRBJ2-5, with TRBD2 identical over 9 bases. V dropped 0 bases and J dropped 5; count of bases not matched to a gene: 14. The CDR3 contains 18 residues. The germline V gene has CDR1 SGDLS and CDR2 YYNGEE. The CDR3 sequence: CASSVGRLAGWYGETQYF. In DNA form, the CDR3 reads TGTGCCAGCAGCGTAGGACGGCTAGCGGGGTGGTACGGCGAGACCCAGTACTTC. Looking up the rest from reference TRBV9 and TRBJ2-5 gives the full variable domain: DSGVTQTPKHLITATGQRVTLRCSPRSGDLSVYWYQQSLDQGLQFLIQYYNGEERAKGNILERFSAQQFPDLHSELNLSSLELGDSALYFCASSVGRLAGWYGETQYFGPGTRLLVL.

This chain links TRBV19 with TRBJ2-3, with 7 nucleotides matching TRBD2. The CDR3 covers 15 residues. V lost 3 bases and J lost 2; bases outside the gene matches: 5. CDR1 LNHDA and CDR2 SQIVND come from the germline V gene (reference sequence). CDR3 in amino acids: CASSMGLPVTDTQYF. The CDR3 region has the DNA TGTGCCAGTAGTATGGGACTACCGGTCACAGATACGCAGTATTTT.

The J gene is TRBJ2-2, the V gene TRBV13, with D perhaps TRBD1 (7 bases). This CDR3 has 17 amino acids. Per germline, CDR1 PRHDT and CDR2 FYEKMQ (reference sequence). V dropped 4 bases and J dropped 5 bases, with 20 bases sitting between them. The CDR3 sequence: CASSSREKGALTGELFF. For the CDR3, the DNA is TGTGCCAGCAGCTCCCGGGAGAAGGGGGCTTTAACCGGGGAGCTGTTTTTT. The variable domain in full, completed from reference TRBV13 and TRBJ2-2, reads AAGVIQSPRHLIKEKRETATLKCYPIPRHDTVYWYQQGPGQDPQFLISFYEKMQSDKGSIPDRFSAQQFSDYHSELNMSSLELGDSALYFCASSSREKGALTGELFFGEGSRLTVL.

This sequence joins TRBV5-5 and TRBJ1-1; a weak D match, TRBD1 (5 bases). Germline CDR1 and CDR2: SGHKS and YYEKEE (reference sequence). The V end was cut by 0 bases, the J end by 0 bases, with 9 bases between. The CDR3 has 15 residues. CDR3 amino acids: CASSLGGTLNTEAFF. The CDR3 DNA reads TGTGCCAGCAGCTTGGGGGGCACATTGAACACTGAAGCTTTCTTT.

CDR3 residues: CASTPPGTGWLGTNQPQHF. CDR3 bases: TGTGCCAGTACCCCCCCCGGGACAGGGTGGCTGGGGACGAATCAGCCCCAGCATTTT. The chain carries TRBV19 and TRBJ1-5; TRBD1 agrees at 9 bases. Germline V gene lookup returns CDR1 LNHDA and CDR2 SQIVND (reference sequence). This CDR3 is 19 amino acids long. V trimming: 7 bases; J trimming: 4 bases; junction bases outside the gene matches: 20.

The chain is built from TRBV6-5 and TRBJ2-5, with D uncertain. The V gene's germline CDR1 is MNHEY and CDR2 SVGAGI. The ends were cut back, 4 bases at V and 0 bases at J, with 6 bases in the middle. The CDR3 is 13 residues long. The CDR3 here is CASSWSYQETQYF. CDR3 bases: TGTGCCAGCAGTTGGAGCTACCAAGAGACCCAGTACTTC.

The CDR3 DNA sequence: TGTGCCAGCAGCAGAATCGGGCAGGGCAATGAGCAGTTCTTC. It translates to CASSRIGQGNEQFF. The gene calls are TRBV6-5 and TRBJ2-1; maybe TRBD1 (5 bases). The CDR3 has 14 residues. V dropped 6 bases and J dropped 6 bases, with 15 bases sitting between them. CDR1 is MNHEY and CDR2 is SVGAGI in the germline V gene.

The chain links TRBV4-3 to TRBJ1-2; TRBD1 matches 7 bases. The V segment lost 3 bases and the J segment 1 base; nucleotides outside the gene matches: 2. CDR3 length equals 14 residues. Germline V gives CDR1 LGHNA, CDR2 YSLEER. The DNA for the CDR3 is TGCGCCAGCAGCCAGGACAGGAGTAACTATGGCTACACCTTC. This gives the protein CASSQDRSNYGYTF.

V is TRBV5-8 and J is TRBJ1-3; TRBD1 is a possible D gene (5 bases). CDR1 and CDR2 from the germline V gene are SGHTS and YDEGEE. V was trimmed by 4 bases and J by 0 bases, leaving 11 bases between them. CDR3 length equals 15 residues. The CDR3 sequence: CASSPGAYSGNTIYF. The CDR3 DNA reads as TGTGCCAGCAGCCCTGGGGCATACTCTGGAAACACCATATATTTT.

The J gene is TRBJ2-1, the V gene TRBV11-3; possible D gene TRBD2, 6 bases. CDR1 and CDR2 (germline): SGHNT, YENEEA. V lost 3 bases and J lost 2, with 8 bases in between. The CDR3 runs to 14 residues. CDR3 residues: CASSFGEAYNEQFF. The CDR3 DNA reads as TGTGCCAGCAGCTTCGGGGAGGCCTACAATGAGCAGTTCTTC.

The sample holds a few counts of this clone. The CDR3 DNA reads TGCGCCAGCAGCTTAGGCGGGGCCACTGAAGCTTTCTTT. This codes for CASSLGGATEAFF. This chain connects TRBV5-1 to TRBJ1-1, with a tentative D call TRBD1 (5 bases). The CDR3 contains 13 residues. CDR1 SGHRS and CDR2 YFSETQ come from the germline V gene. The V and J ends lost 2 bases and 4 bases respectively, with 9 bases between them.

The chain is built from TRBV19 and TRBJ2-7; 10 bases align to TRBD2. The CDR3 is 17 amino acids. Germline-derived CDR1 and CDR2 are LNHDA and SQIVND (reference sequence). The V gene end was trimmed by 3 bases and the J gene end by 0 bases; junction bases not matched to a gene: 8. The CDR3 loop reads CASSMSLAGGLSYEQYF. CDR3 nucleotide sequence: TGTGCCAGTAGTATGTCGTTAGCGGGGGGACTCTCCTACGAGCAGTACTTC.

V and J are TRBV11-2 and TRBJ2-6, with D possibly matching TRBD1 (6 bases). The V gene lost 5 bases and the J gene lost 2 bases, with 22 bases spanning the gap. The V gene's germline CDR1 is SGHAT and CDR2 FQNNGV. This CDR3 is built from 19 residues. CDR3 in amino acids: CASSPTTPLTGTGANVLTF. The CDR3 bases are TGTGCCAGCAGCCCTACCACCCCCCTAACAGGGACTGGGGCCAACGTCCTGACTTTC. The full variable domain, rest sourced from reference TRBV11-2 and TRBJ2-6, is EAGVAQSPRYKIIEKRQSVAFWCNPISGHATLYWYQQILGQGPKLLIQFQNNGVVDDSQLPKDRFSAERLKGVDSTLKIQPAKLEDSAVYLCASSPTTPLTGTGANVLTFGAGSRLTVL.

This chain connects TRBV7-3 to TRBJ2-3; tentative D call: TRBD2 (6 bases). V was cut by 5 bases and J by 0 bases, with 9 bases left in between. CDR1 and CDR2 from the germline V gene are SGHTA and FQGTGA. The CDR3 runs to 14 residues. CDR3 sequence (DNA): TGTGCCAGCAGCCGGGGGTATAGCACAGATACGCAGTATTTT. It is translated as CASSRGYSTDTQYF.

The chain has TRBV7-6 and TRBJ2-1; 13 positions match TRBD2. Trimming took 0 bases from V and 9 from J; bases not matched to a gene: 11. The CDR3 totals 18 residues. Germline CDR1 and CDR2: SGHVS and FNYEAQ. The CDR3, as DNA: TGTGCCAGCAGCTTAGCGGTCCCCACTAGCGGGGGGGACGTTGAGCAGTTCTTC. Protein product: CASSLAVPTSGGDVEQFF.

The sample holds a few counts of this clone. The V gene is TRBV3-1 (or the pseudogene TRBV3-2), the J gene TRBJ1-6, with 7 positions matching TRBD1. This CDR3 contains 13 residues. Germline-derived CDR1 and CDR2 are LGHDT and YNNKEL (reference sequence). V dropped 8 bases and J dropped 7; count of bases not matched to a gene: 5. CDR3 region: CASGTEWNSPLHF. The CDR3 nucleotides are TGTGCCAGCGGGACAGAGTGGAATTCACCCCTCCACTTT.

The chain combines TRBV25-1 with TRBJ2-3; a weak D match, TRBD2 (6 bases). Germline V CDR1 and CDR2: MGHDK, SYGVNS. Trimming shortened V by 6 bases and J by 2 bases, and 15 bases separated the two germline ends. The CDR3 is 15 residues long. CDR3 sequence reads: CASRDGTADTDTQYF. The CDR3, as DNA: TGTGCCAGCAGGGACGGGACTGCCGACACAGATACGCAGTATTTT.

The chain has TRBV6-2 or TRBV6-3 and TRBJ1-1; 7 nucleotides align to TRBD1. This CDR3 has 15 residues. The V and J ends lost 4 bases and 0 bases, in that order; junction bases with no gene match: 5. Looked up from germline, CDR1 is MNHEY and CDR2 is SVGEGT. The DNA for the CDR3 is TGTGCCAGCAGTTCCGGGACAGCCTTGAACACTGAAGCTTTCTTT. Residues: CASSSGTALNTEAFF.

The chain has TRBV28 and TRBJ1-5, with D possibly being TRBD1 (6 bases). Germline CDR1 MDHEN, CDR2 SYDVKM. CDR3 length: 13 residues. With 6 bases removed from V and 5 bases from J, the gap between germline ends came to 11 bases. CDR3 in amino acids: CASSRDIDQPQHF. The CDR3 region has the DNA TGTGCCAGCAGCCGGGACATCGATCAGCCCCAGCATTTT.